This T cell receptor beta chain was identified during a study of vaccination effects on CD4 cells after COVID-19. TCRdb's copy holds only in-frame clones and misses some; the assay was immunoSEQ multiplex PCR. The table shows 27,000 or so clones, with around 70% occurring only once. Note on this clone: The target antigen is unknown.

This CDR3 region has 12 residues. Between the trimmed V and J ends, which lost 7 bases and 9 bases, there was a span of 18 bases. Germline V gene sequence: CDR1 SQVTM, CDR2 ANQGSEA. Using viral peptide pools, the ViraFEST assay grew out antigen-specific CD4+ T cells prior to sequencing. After more than 8 days in culture, the CD4+ T cells were isolated. Neither prior SARS-CoV-2 infection nor positive nucleocapsid antibodies were present in the vaccine recipients. A few million PBMC per well received approximately 10 IU/ml IL-2 and around 9.8 ug/ml peptides in culture. The receptor's source is a human donor who received a COVID-19 vaccine. The chain combines TRBV29-1 with TRBJ1-2; TRBD1 is a possible D gene (6 bases). This specimen was CD4+ T cells from PBMCs cultured with SARS-CoV-2 spike peptides, taken before COVID-19 vaccination. CDR3 coding DNA: TGCAGCGCCGAGGCCGGAGGGGGTAGCTACACCTTC. It yields the protein CSAEAGGGSYTF. The full variable domain, completed using reference TRBV29-1 and TRBJ1-2, is SAVISQKPSRDICQRGTSLTIQCQVDSQVTMMFWYRQQPGQSLTLIATANQGSEATYESGFVIDKFPISRPNLTFSTLTVSNMSPEDSSIYLCSAEAGGGSYTFGSGTRLTVV.